This TCR beta chain came from a study of blood T cell repertoires in COVID-19. Source study methods: The assay estimated nucleated cells by amplifying reference gene primers. Assay used: immunoSEQ multiplex PCR; TCRdb lists only in-frame clones, some missing. That table gives V, J and clone size, and the DNA gave D and trimming. Among 250,000 to 350,000 clones listed, around 86% were seen once. The CDR3 sequence is 11 residues long. The germline gives CDR1 MNHNS, CDR2 SASEGT. V gave up 11 bases and J gave up 2 bases, with 10 bases separating them. The sequence derives from a woman aged 30 to 39 with active or convalescent COVID-19. Sample: peripheral blood. The rearrangement joins TRBV6-1 to TRBJ2-7, with D maybe TRBD2 (6 bases). Here the CDR3 reads CAGGSAYEQYF. In nucleotides, the CDR3 is TGTGCCGGGGGGTCAGCCTACGAGCAGTACTTC.